What follows is one T cell receptor beta chain and its context. Other nucleotide sequences from this sample produce the same CDR3. The data originate from a study of blood T cell repertoires in COVID-19. The overall study: Donors in the United States, Italy and Spain gave samples during acute or convalescent COVID-19.

Per the original data handling: Nucleated cell counts were estimated from reference gene primer amplification. TCRdb keeps only in-frame clones here, not all; method: immunoSEQ multiplex PCR. The V and J calls and clone size come from that table; D and trimming were worked out from the DNA. The data show about 240,000 clones, roughly 79% seen once. Germline V gives CDR1 MNHEY, CDR2 SVGAGI. This CDR3 region has 14 residues. J was trimmed by 8 bases and V by 5 bases; bases with no gene match: 10. The sequencing sample was made of peripheral blood. The clonotype originates from a woman older than 75 with COVID-19, enrolled during active disease. The J gene is TRBJ1-2, the V gene TRBV6-5; TRBD1 aligns across 8 bases. CDR3 loop: CASSPGQGARGYTF. The CDR3 DNA follows: TGTGCCAGCAGTCCCGGTCAGGGGGCCAGGGGCTACACCTTC.